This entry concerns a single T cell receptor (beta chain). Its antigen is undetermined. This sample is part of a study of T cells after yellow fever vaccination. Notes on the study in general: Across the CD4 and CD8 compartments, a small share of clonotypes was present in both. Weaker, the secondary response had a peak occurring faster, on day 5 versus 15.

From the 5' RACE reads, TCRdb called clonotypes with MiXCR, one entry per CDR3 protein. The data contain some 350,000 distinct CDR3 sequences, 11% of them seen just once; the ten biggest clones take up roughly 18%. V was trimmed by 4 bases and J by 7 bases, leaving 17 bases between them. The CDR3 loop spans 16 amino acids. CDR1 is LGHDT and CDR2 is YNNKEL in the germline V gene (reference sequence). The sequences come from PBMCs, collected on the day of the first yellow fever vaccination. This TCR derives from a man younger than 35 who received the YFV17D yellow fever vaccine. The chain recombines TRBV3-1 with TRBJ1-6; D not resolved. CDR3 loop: CASSPSRTPGNSPLHF. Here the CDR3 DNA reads TGTGCCAGCAGCCCTTCCAGGACCCCGGGGAATTCACCCCTCCACTTT.